Listed below are T cell receptor beta chains from one sample, sequenced in a study of cytomegalovirus exposure and HLA in healthy donors. Assay used: immunoSEQ multiplex PCR; TCRdb lists only in-frame clones, some missing. The table lists under 200,000 clones, 85% of them singletons, with about 2.7% in the top ten. The sample was PBMCs. The receptor source for this set is a man aged 25 to 40 in good health and CMV-seropositive. Each CDR3 is given without its conserved first and last residue.

cdr3_aa,v_call,j_call
ASTRGQGAPGELF,TRBV19,TRBJ2-2
ASSPGTGETQY,TRBV18,TRBJ2-5
ASSLFGGTTNEKLF,TRBV28,TRBJ1-4
ASSLVGLAGDNEQF,TRBV7-9,TRBJ2-1
ASSFRGETYEQY,TRBV19,TRBJ2-7
ASSSGGRVSPLH,TRBV7-9,TRBJ1-6
ASRQEGPETQY,TRBV7-9,TRBJ2-5
ASSLYGVSDEQF,TRBV27,TRBJ2-1
ASSQDFFRAGELF,TRBV4-3,TRBJ2-2
ASSFSRVADFYNEQF,TRBV11-2,TRBJ2-1
ASSWDRVYEQY,TRBV7-8,TRBJ2-7
ASSQIQTGGNRNEQF,TRBV4-2,TRBJ2-1
AWSVSDTQETQY,TRBV30,TRBJ2-5
ASSLVAGAGEKLF,TRBV11-2,TRBJ1-4
ASSTLTGIAGGYT,TRBV6-6,TRBJ1-2
ASSLGDSNTDTQY,TRBV7-9,TRBJ2-3
ASFGETQY,TRBV2,TRBJ2-5
ASSIDLLAGGSYNEQF,TRBV19,TRBJ2-1
ASSLAGGSYNEQF,TRBV27,TRBJ2-1
ASSYSTGSRDTQY,TRBV6-5,TRBJ2-3
ASERGEASNQPQH,TRBV19,TRBJ1-5
ATRSSGGDEQY,TRBV10-2,TRBJ2-7
ASSTAGPQETQY,TRBV5-1,TRBJ2-5
ASSLVLLNTGELF,TRBV11-2,TRBJ2-2
ASSSHRNYNEQF,TRBV25-1,TRBJ2-1
ASSQAGREGLLPYEQY,TRBV4-3,TRBJ2-7
ASSPGLAGAGELF,TRBV2,TRBJ2-2
SVEPAGRFDEQF,TRBV29-1,TRBJ2-1
ASSLVLFSGRAGEDTQY,TRBV7-2,TRBJ2-3
SVEDRGRSTEAF,TRBV29-1,TRBJ1-1
ASSRDRFFNYGYT,TRBV19,TRBJ1-2
ASTASLSGTGGIKQY,TRBV27,TRBJ2-7
ASSLFSGGLSGELF,TRBV7-3,TRBJ2-2
ASSGGSGQF,TRBV2,TRBJ2-1
ASSEVLGTDATNEKLF,TRBV5-1,TRBJ1-4
ASSSGGMMPGELF,TRBV5-1,TRBJ2-2
ASSEYPGGYT,TRBV6-1,TRBJ1-2
ASSLENPAGELF,TRBV5-1,TRBJ2-2
ASSLWSTQETQY,TRBV5-1,TRBJ2-5
ASSFRGAGGPETQY,TRBV5-1,TRBJ2-5
ASSPGNSPLH,TRBV5-4,TRBJ1-6
ASRDPTGLTEAF,TRBV6-5,TRBJ1-1